These 12 T cell receptor beta chains share one sample of origin, sequenced in a study of blood T cells in healthy people across ages. PCR was performed a second time for about 6 to 11 cycles using a sample-barcoded 5' primer and a J-beta primer mix. Each CDR3 protein is one row after TCRdb ran MiXCR on the 5' RACE reads. The sample holds approximately 800,000 distinct CDR3 sequences; about 36% are singletons and the top ten take 10% to 15%. The sample comprised blood. The receptor source for this set is a man aged 18 to 35 in good health.

As to this clonotype: It may be a read error: a sequence one base away is much more abundant. The chain links TRBV5-1 to TRBJ2-5; a possible D gene is TRBD1 (5 bases). CDR1 and CDR2 (germline): SGHRS, YFSETQ. Trimming took off 0 bases at V and 11 bases at J, with 20 bases between the two ends. The CDR3 is 15 amino acids. This CDR3 is CASSLGPGSHNEQYF. In nucleotides, the CDR3 is TGCGCCAGCAGCTTGGGTCCAGGGTCCCACAATGAGCAGTACTTC.

This chain links TRBV9 with TRBJ1-3; the D gene is possibly TRBD1 (5 bases). Trimming left V 0 bases short and J 2 bases short, with 12 bases between. Looked up from germline, CDR1 is SGDLS and CDR2 is YYNGEE. The CDR3 sequence is 16 residues long. The CDR3 loop reads CASSVGGTPTGNTIYF. The CDR3 coding sequence is TGTGCCAGCAGCGTAGGAGGGACGCCTACTGGAAACACCATATATTTT.

About this clonotype itself: An end of the junction does not agree with germline; a read error may underlie this. The chain joins TRBV7-7 to TRBJ2-1, with 11 bases that match TRBD2. Germline lookup yields CDR1 SSHAT and CDR2 FNYEAQ (reference sequence). The CDR3 covers 16 residues. CDR3 residues: CASSLGLAGGQETQFF. In DNA form, the CDR3 reads TGTGCTAGCAGCTTAGGGCTAGCGGGGGGCCAAGAGACCCAGTTCTTC.

On this clonotype itself: Its ends do not fully match the called genes, so a read error is possible. The chain uses TRBV18 and TRBJ1-1; D ambiguous. In germline, CDR1 is KGHSH, CDR2 LQKENI. This CDR3 contains 14 residues. CDR3: CASSPIQSNAEAFF. The CDR3 DNA sequence: TGTGCCAGCTCACCAATCCAGTCGAACGCTGAAGCTTTCTTT.

This clonotype was observed a few times. The chain recombines TRBV20-1 with TRBJ1-6; D is unresolved. Germline V CDR1 and CDR2: DFQATT, SNEGSKA (reference sequence). CDR3 length: 17 residues. Trimming shortened V by 3 bases and J by 6 bases, and 21 bases separated the two germline ends. CDR3 sequence (DNA): TGCAGTGCTAGGCCTCGGGGTGCTGACGGTTTTAATTCACCCCTCCACTTT. It translates to CSARPRGADGFNSPLHF.

V is TRBV5-1 and J is TRBJ2-2; 11 bases line up with TRBD1. The CDR3 is 15 amino acids. Germline loops: CDR1 SGHRS, CDR2 YFSETQ. With 3 bases clipped from V and 4 bases from J, the junction kept 2 bases outside the gene matches. CDR3 in amino acids: CASSWGTGGTGELFF. In DNA form, the CDR3 reads TGCGCCAGCAGCTGGGGGACAGGGGGCACCGGGGAGCTGTTTTTT.

The chain recombines TRBV4-3 with TRBJ1-6; possible D gene TRBD1, 5 bases. In germline, CDR1 is LGHNA, CDR2 YSLEER. The CDR3 is 16 amino acids. V dropped 0 bases and J dropped 5 bases, with 11 bases sitting between them. The CDR3 region has the DNA TGCGCCAGCAGCCAAGAGGCACAGGTGAATAATTCACCCCTCCACTTT. This gives the protein CASSQEAQVNNSPLHF.

The rearrangement joins TRBV2 to TRBJ1-4, with 8 bases matching TRBD1. The CDR3 has 17 amino acids. Germline trimming cut 6 bases from V and 5 bases from J; bases unmatched to any gene: 14. Germline CDR1 is SNHLY and CDR2 is FYNNEI. CDR3 in DNA: TGTGCCAGCAGGGAGACAATTGAGGACAGGGTAAATGAAAAACTGTTTTTT. It yields the protein CASRETIEDRVNEKLFF.

This sequence joins TRBV29-1 and TRBJ2-3; tentatively, D is TRBD1 (5 bases). Trimming took 7 bases from V and 3 from J, leaving 8 bases between them. Germline-derived CDR1 and CDR2 are SQVTM and ANQGSEA. The CDR3 is 11 residues long. The CDR3 is CSGRATDTQYF. For the CDR3, the DNA is TGCAGCGGCAGGGCGACAGATACGCAGTATTTT.

This chain links TRBV10-3 with TRBJ2-2; 8 nucleotides line up with TRBD1. Germline V gene lookup returns CDR1 ENHRY and CDR2 SYGVKD. The CDR3 has 14 residues. Trimming removed 6 bases from V and 5 bases from J; junction bases left unmatched: 5. The CDR3, as DNA: TGTGCCATCAGAAAGGACAGGGAAACCGGGGAGCTGTTTTTT. Translated, it gives CAIRKDRETGELFF.

This clonotype has ten or more counts. For the CDR3, the DNA is TGCAGTGCTCCCCAGGACAGGCGGGAGACCCAGTACTTC. It yields the protein CSAPQDRRETQYF. The V call is TRBV20-1, the J call TRBJ2-5; 7 bases line up with TRBD1. This CDR3 comprises 13 residues. The germline gives CDR1 DFQATT, CDR2 SNEGSKA (reference sequence). With 5 bases clipped from V and 5 bases from J, the junction kept 8 bases outside the gene matches.

This clonotype was counted between two and nine times. The V and J genes are TRBV6-5 and TRBJ1-2; no reliable D call. Trimming left V 6 bases short and J 6 bases short, with 14 bases between. The CDR3 length is 13 residues. Germline CDR1 reads MNHEY; CDR2 reads SVGAGI. CDR3 DNA: TGTGCCAGCAGCCGATACAGCGGCGATGGCTACACCTTC. Residues: CASSRYSGDGYTF.